This TCR beta chain was identified in a study of T-cell reconstitution after alpha-beta-depleted transplantation in children. General study points: At around two months after transplant, the alpha-beta T cells were reportedly derived from several hundred expanded clones that came from non-depleted graft cells.

Unique molecular identifiers were incorporated into the prepared TCRbeta library. TCRdb used MiXCR to reprocess the PCR reads, holding one entry per CDR3 protein. The sample records 100,000 or so distinct CDR3 sequences, approximately 5.4% being singletons. This clonotype was detected many times. The antigen is unknown. CDR3 length: 15 residues. Trimming removed 7 bases from V and 6 bases from J; junction bases left unmatched: 13. Germline CDR1 and CDR2: SGHTA and FQGNSA. This rearrangement joins TRBV7-2 to TRBJ2-3, with 7 bases fitting TRBD2. This receptor was obtained from a female patient aged 2 to 10 who had a stem cell transplant for Fanconi anemia, so the T cells may come from the graft donor. Sequencing was performed on PBMCs, mostly from graft donor cells, taken 60 days after TCRalphabeta/CD19-depleted stem cell transplant. In DNA form, the CDR3 reads TGTGCCAGCAAAGATAGCGGGCACCGGGGGGATACGCAGTATTTT. Amino acid sequence: CASKDSGHRGDTQYF.